The rows below give T cell receptor beta chains drawn from one sample of a study of T cell changes during pregnancy in multiple sclerosis. Using immunoSEQ multiplex PCR, the repertoire was profiled, and TCRdb retains in-frame clones only, with some absent. This sample has 45,000 or so clones, with approximately 90% found just once. Here the sequenced sample was CD8+ T cells from peripheral blood mononuclear cells, taken after pregnancy. Receptor source: a female donor in good health, enrolled as a control in a pregnancy study. The CDR3 runs from the conserved cysteine through the conserved F or W. D genes are given only for firm matches.

TRBV7-9	-	TRBJ2-1	CASSLGRGEQFF	TGTGCCAGCAGCTTAGGCAGGGGTGAGCAGTTCTTC
TRBV7-9	TRBD1	TRBJ1-2	CASRGQGDHGYTF	TGTGCCAGCAGGGGACAGGGGGACCATGGCTACACCTTC
TRBV6-5	TRBD2	TRBJ2-1	CASGGGSEQFF	TGTGCCAGCGGCGGGGGTAGTGAGCAGTTCTTC
TRBV28	-	TRBJ1-1	CASSLKQGRDTEAFF	TGTGCCAGCAGTTTGAAACAGGGCCGGGACACTGAAGCTTTCTTT
TRBV7-9	-	TRBJ1-1	CASLRGTEAFF	TGTGCCAGCTTACGGGGCACTGAAGCTTTCTTT
TRBV6-5	-	TRBJ2-7	CASSPVQLSYEQYF	TGTGCCAGCAGCCCCGTCCAACTATCCTACGAGCAGTACTTC
TRBV11-2	-	TRBJ2-7	CASSLVGGYEQYF	TGTGCCAGCAGCTTAGTCGGTGGCTACGAGCAGTACTTC
TRBV13	-	TRBJ1-5	CASSLRGDQPQHF	TGTGCCAGCAGCTTACGGGGAGATCAGCCCCAGCATTTT
TRBV7-2	-	TRBJ1-2	CASSLAPRTPYGYTF	TGTGCCAGCAGCTTAGCTCCCAGAACCCCCTATGGCTACACCTTC
TRBV7-2	-	TRBJ1-5	CASSLGQASNQPQHF	TGTGCCAGCAGCTTAGGACAGGCTAGCAATCAGCCCCAGCATTTT
TRBV5-6	-	TRBJ2-2	CASSLIAGLNTGELFF	TGTGCCAGCAGCTTGATTGCGGGGCTTAACACCGGGGAGCTGTTTTTT